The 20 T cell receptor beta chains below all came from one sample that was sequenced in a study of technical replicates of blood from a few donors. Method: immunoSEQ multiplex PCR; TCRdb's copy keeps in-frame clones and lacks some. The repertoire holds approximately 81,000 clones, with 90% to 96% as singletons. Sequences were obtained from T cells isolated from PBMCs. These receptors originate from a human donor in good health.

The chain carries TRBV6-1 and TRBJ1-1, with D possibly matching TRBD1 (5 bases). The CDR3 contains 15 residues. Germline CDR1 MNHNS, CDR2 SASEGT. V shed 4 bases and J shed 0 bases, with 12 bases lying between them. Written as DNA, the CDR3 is TGTGCCAGCAGTGTTCAGGGCTACATGAACACTGAAGCTTTCTTT. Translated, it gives CASSVQGYMNTEAFF.

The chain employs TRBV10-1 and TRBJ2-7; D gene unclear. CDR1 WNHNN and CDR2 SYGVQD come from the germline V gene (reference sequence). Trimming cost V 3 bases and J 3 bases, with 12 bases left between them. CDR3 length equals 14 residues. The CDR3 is CASSEYSRNYEQYF. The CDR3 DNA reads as TGCGCCAGCAGTGAATACTCCAGGAACTACGAGCAGTACTTC.

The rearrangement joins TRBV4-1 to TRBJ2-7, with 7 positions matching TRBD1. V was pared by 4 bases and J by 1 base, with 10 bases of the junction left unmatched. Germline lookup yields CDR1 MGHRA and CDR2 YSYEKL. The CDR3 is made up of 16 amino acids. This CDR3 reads CASSPIDREISYEQYF. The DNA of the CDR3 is TGCGCCAGCAGCCCAATTGACAGGGAAATTTCCTACGAGCAGTACTTC.

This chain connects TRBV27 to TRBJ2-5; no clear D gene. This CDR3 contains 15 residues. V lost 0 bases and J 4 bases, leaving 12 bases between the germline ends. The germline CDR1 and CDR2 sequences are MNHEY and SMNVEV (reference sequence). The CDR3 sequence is CASSLSAGRSETQYF. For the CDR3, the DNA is TGTGCCAGCAGTTTATCCGCAGGCCGTTCAGAGACCCAGTACTTC.

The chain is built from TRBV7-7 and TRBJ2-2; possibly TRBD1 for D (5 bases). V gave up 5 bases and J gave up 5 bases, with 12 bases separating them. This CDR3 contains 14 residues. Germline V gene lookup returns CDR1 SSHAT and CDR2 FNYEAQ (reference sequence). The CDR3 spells CASSPLDITGELFF. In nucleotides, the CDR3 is TGTGCCAGCAGCCCCCTGGACATTACCGGGGAGCTGTTTTTT.

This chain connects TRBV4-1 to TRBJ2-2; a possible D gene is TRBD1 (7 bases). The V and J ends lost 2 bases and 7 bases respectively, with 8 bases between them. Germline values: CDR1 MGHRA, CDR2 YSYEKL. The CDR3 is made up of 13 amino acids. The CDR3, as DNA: TGCGCCAGCAGCCAACAGGGGGGCGGGGAGCTGTTTTTT. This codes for CASSQQGGGELFF.

CDR3 sequence reads: CASSLSVGTGNNEQFF. CDR3 coding DNA: TGTGCCAGCAGTTTATCCGTGGGGACAGGGAACAATGAGCAGTTCTTC. The chain joins TRBV27 to TRBJ2-1, with 9 bases that match TRBD1. CDR3 length: 16 amino acids. The junction had 5 bases not matched to a gene; V was cut back by 0 bases and J by 5 bases. CDR1 MNHEY and CDR2 SMNVEV come from the germline V gene (reference sequence).

CDR3 bases: TGTGCCAGCAGTGAGGGGCCCCCCACCCAAAAACTGTTTTTT. This encodes CASSEGPPTQKLFF. The V gene is TRBV6-1, the J gene TRBJ1-4, with a possible D match to TRBD1 (5 bases). This CDR3 has 14 amino acids. Trimming removed 3 bases from V and 9 bases from J, with 14 bases in between. Germline V CDR1 and CDR2: MNHNS, SASEGT.

The DNA of the CDR3 is TGTGCCAGCAGCTTGGACAGGGGCGAAGAGACCCAGTACTTC. It encodes CASSLDRGEETQYF. The V gene is TRBV7-7, the J gene TRBJ2-5, with 9 bases that match TRBD1. The length of the CDR3 is 14 residues. J was trimmed by 3 bases and V by 3 bases; bases with no gene match: 2. Germline CDR1 reads SSHAT; CDR2 reads FNYEAQ (reference sequence). The full variable domain, in which reference TRBV7-7 and TRBJ2-5 provide the parts outside the CDR3, is GAGVSQSPRYKVTKRGQDVTLRCDPISSHATLYWYQQALGQGPEFLTYFNYEAQPDKSGLPSDRFSAERPEGSISTLTIQRTEQRDSAMYRCASSLDRGEETQYFGPGTRLLVL.

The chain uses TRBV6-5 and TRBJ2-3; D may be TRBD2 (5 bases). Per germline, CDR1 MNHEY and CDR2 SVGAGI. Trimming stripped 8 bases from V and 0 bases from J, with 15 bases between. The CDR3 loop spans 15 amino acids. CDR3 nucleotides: TGTGCCAGCTGGGAAGGAGGTTTCAGCACAGATACGCAGTATTTT. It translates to CASWEGGFSTDTQYF.

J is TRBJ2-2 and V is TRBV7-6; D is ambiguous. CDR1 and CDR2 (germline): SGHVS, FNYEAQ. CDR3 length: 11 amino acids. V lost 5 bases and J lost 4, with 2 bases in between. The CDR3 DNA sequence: TGTGCCAGCAGCCTCACCGGGGAGCTGTTTTTT. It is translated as CASSLTGELFF.

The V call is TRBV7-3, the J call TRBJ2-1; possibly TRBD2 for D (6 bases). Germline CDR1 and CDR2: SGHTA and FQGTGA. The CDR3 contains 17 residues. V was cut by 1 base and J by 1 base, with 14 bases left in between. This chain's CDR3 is CASSLNPGDWSYNEQFF. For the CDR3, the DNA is TGTGCCAGCAGCTTAAACCCGGGGGACTGGTCCTACAATGAGCAGTTCTTC.

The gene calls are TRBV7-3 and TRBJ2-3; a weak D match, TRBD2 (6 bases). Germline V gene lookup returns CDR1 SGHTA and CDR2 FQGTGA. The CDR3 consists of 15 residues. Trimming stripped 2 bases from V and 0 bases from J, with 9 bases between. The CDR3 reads CASSLGGASTDTQYF. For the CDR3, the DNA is TGTGCCAGCAGCTTAGGCGGGGCTAGCACAGATACGCAGTATTTT.

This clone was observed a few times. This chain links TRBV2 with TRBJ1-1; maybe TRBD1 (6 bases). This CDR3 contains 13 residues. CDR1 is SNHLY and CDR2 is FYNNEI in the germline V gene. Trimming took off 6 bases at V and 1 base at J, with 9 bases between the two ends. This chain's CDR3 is CASRQQGNTEAFF. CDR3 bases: TGTGCCAGCAGGCAACAGGGGAACACTGAAGCTTTCTTT.

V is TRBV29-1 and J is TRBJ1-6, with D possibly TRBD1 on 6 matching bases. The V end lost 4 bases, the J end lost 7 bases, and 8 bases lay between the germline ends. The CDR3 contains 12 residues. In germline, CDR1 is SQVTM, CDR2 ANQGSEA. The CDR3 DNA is TGCAGCGTTGGGACAGCAAATTCACCCCTCCACTTT. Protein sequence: CSVGTANSPLHF.

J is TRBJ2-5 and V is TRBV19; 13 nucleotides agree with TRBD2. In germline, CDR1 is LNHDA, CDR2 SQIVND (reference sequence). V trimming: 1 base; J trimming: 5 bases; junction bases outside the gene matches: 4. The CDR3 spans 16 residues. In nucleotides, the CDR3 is TGTGCCAGTAGTATAGGGACTAGCGGGAGAGAGGAGACCCAGTACTTC. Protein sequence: CASSIGTSGREETQYF.

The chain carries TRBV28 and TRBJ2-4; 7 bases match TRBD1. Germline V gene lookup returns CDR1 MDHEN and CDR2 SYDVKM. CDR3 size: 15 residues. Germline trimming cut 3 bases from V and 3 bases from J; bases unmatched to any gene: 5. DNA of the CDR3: TGTGCCAGCAGTTTTGGACAGGCGGTCAAAAACATTCAGTACTTC. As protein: CASSFGQAVKNIQYF. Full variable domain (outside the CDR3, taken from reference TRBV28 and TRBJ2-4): DVKVTQSSRYLVKRTGEKVFLECVQDMDHENMFWYRQDPGLGLRLIYFSYDVKMKEKGDIPEGYSVSREKKERFSLILESASTNQTSMYLCASSFGQAVKNIQYFGAGTRLSVL.

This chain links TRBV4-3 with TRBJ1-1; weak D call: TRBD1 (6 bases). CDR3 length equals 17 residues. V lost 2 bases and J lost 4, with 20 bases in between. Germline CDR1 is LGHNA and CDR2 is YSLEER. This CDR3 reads CASSQLILGAVGTEAFF. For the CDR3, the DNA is TGCGCCAGCAGCCAACTTATTTTGGGGGCTGTGGGCACTGAAGCTTTCTTT.

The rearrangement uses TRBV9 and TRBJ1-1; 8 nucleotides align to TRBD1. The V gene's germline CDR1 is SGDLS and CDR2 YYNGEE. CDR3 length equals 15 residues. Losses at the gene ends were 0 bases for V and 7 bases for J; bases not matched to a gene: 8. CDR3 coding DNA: TGTGCCAGCAGCGTAGATGGACAGGGTCTTAATGAAGCTTTCTTT. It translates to CASSVDGQGLNEAFF.

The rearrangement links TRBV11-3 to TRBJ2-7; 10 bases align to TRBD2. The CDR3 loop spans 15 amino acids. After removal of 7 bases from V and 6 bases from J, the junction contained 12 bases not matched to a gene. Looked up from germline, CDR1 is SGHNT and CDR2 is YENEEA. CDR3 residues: CASTSRTSGSREQYF. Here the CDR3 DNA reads TGTGCCAGCACCTCTAGGACTAGCGGATCTCGCGAGCAGTACTTC.